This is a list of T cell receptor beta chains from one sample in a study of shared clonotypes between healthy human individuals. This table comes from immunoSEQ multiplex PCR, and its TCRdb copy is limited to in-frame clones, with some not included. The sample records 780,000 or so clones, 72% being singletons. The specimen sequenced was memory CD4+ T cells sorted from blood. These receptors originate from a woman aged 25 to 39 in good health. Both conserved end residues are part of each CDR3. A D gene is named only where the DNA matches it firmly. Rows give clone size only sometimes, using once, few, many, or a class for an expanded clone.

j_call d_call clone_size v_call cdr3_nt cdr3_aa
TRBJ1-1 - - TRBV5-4 TGTGCCAGCAGCTTGTATGCAGGCTATCGCACTGAAGCTTTCTTT CASSLYAGYRTEAFF
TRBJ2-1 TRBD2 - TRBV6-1 TGTGCCAGCAGTGAAGCTACTAGCGGGTTCTACAATGAGCAGTTCTTC CASSEATSGFYNEQFF
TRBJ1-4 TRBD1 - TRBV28 TGTGCCAGCAGTACTCGACAGGGGGCGCCGTCGGCGAATAATGAAAAACTGTTTTTT CASSTRQGAPSANNEKLFF
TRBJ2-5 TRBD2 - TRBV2 TGTGCCAGCAGTGGGACTAGAGAGACCCAGTACTTC CASSGTRETQYF
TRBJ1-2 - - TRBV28 TGTGCCAGCAGTGGAGGGACGGGGTATGGCTACACCTTC CASSGGTGYGYTF
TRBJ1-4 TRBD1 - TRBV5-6 TGTGCCAGCCACAGGGGAACTAATGAAAAACTGTTTTTT CASHRGTNEKLFF
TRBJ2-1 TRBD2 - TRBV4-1 TGCGCCAGCAGCTCCGCGCGGGAGAGGGTAAATGAGCAGTTCTTC CASSSARERVNEQFF
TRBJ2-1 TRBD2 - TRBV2 TGTGCCAAACCGGGACTAGCCCACAATGAGCAGTTCTTC CAKPGLAHNEQFF
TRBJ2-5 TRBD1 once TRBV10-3 TGTGCCATCAGTCGGGACAGGGGACAAGAGACCCAGTACTTC CAISRDRGQETQYF
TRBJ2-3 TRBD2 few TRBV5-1 TGCGCCAGTAAAGCGGGGGCTAGCACAGATACGCAGTATTTT CASKAGASTDTQYF
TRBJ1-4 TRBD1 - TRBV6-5 TGTGCCAGCTCTAAACCCACAGGGGGGACTGAAAAACTGTTTTTT CASSKPTGGTEKLFF
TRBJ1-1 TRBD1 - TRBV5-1 TGCGCCAGCAGTCGACCTGACAGGGGACAAAATCGGAACACTGAAGCTTTCTTT CASSRPDRGQNRNTEAFF
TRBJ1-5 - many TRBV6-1 TGTGCCAGCAGTGAACGAGGGGGACGCAATCAGCCCCAGCATTTT CASSERGGRNQPQHF
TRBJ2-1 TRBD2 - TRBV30 TGTGCCTGGAGACGGACTAGCGGGAGATACAATGAGCAGTTCTTC CAWRRTSGRYNEQFF
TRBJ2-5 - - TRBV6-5 TGTGCCAGCAGTTACTCGTCGGCGGGAAAAAAGACCCAGTACTTC CASSYSSAGKKTQYF
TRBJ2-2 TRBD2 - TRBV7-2 TGTGCCAGCAGCTTGACCAGCGGGAGTATCACCGGGGAGCTGTTTTTT CASSLTSGSITGELFF
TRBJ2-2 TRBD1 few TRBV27 TGTGCCAGCAGTCCGGGGACAGGGCGCGCCGGGGAGCTGTTTTTT CASSPGTGRAGELFF
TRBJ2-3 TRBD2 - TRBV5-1 TGCGCCAGCAGCAAAGGGACTAGCGGTAGCACAGATACGCAGTATTTT CASSKGTSGSTDTQYF
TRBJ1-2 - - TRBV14 TGTGCCAGCAGCCTATTGGGCAGCTCCTATGGCTACACCTTC CASSLLGSSYGYTF
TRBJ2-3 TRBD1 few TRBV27 TGTGCCAGCAGTCGGACGGGGACAGGGGGCGAATATTTT CASSRTGTGGEYF
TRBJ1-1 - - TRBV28 TGTGCCAGCAGAAATACAGGGTTGTGGGGAAACACTGAAGCTTTCTTT CASRNTGLWGNTEAFF
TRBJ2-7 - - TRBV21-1 TGTGCCAGCAGCAAACTTGCAGTTCAGTACGAGCAGTACTTC CASSKLAVQYEQYF
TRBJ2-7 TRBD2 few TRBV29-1 TGCAGCGCCCGGTACCCAGCGGGAGACACCTACGAGCAGTACTTC CSARYPAGDTYEQYF
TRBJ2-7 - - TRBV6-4 TGTGCCAGCAGCCGTACGTTGACAGACTACTACGAGCAGTACTTC CASSRTLTDYYEQYF
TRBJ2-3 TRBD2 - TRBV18 TGTGCCAGCTCACCCCTGGGGACTAGCGGGAGGAGCACAGATACGCAGTATTTT CASSPLGTSGRSTDTQYF
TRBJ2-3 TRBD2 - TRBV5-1 TGCGCCAGCAGCTGGGACTACCGCACAGATACGCAGTATTTT CASSWDYRTDTQYF
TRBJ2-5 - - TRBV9 TGTGCCAGCAGCGTTAGACCTGAGACTAGAACCTCAGAGACCCAGTACTTC CASSVRPETRTSETQYF
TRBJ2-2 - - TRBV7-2 TGTGCCAGCACCCCGTTTGTGAGGGAGCTGTTTTTT CASTPFVRELFF
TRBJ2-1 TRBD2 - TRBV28 TGTGCCAGCAGTCCTCTAGCGGGAATAAACAATGAGCAGTTCTTC CASSPLAGINNEQFF
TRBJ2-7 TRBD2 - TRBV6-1 TGTGCCAGCGGAACTAGCGGCTCCTACGAGCAGTACTTC CASGTSGSYEQYF
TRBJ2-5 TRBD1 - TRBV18 TGTGCCAGCTCACCGGGACAGGGTGGAGAGACCCAGTACTTC CASSPGQGGETQYF
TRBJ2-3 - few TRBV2 TGTGCCAGCAGTGAAACCCCCACGCAGTATTTT CASSETPTQYF
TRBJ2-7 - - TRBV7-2 TGTGCCAGCAGCTTTGAAGCGACCTCCTACGAGCAGTACTTC CASSFEATSYEQYF